These 29 T cell receptor beta chains were all obtained from the same sample, sequenced in a study of shared clonotypes between healthy human individuals. CD45RO-negative, CCR7-positively selected cells formed the naive CD8 fraction, excluding terminally differentiated effector memory CD45RA+ cells. TCRdb's copy holds only in-frame clones and misses some; the assay was immunoSEQ multiplex PCR. Among millions of clones listed, 90% to 95% were seen once. The material sequenced was naive CD8+ T cells from PBMCs. The receptors come from a man aged 18 to 35 in good health. Some clones in this sample may be carry-over from other donors' samples.

This rearrangement joins TRBV27 to TRBJ1-2, with D possibly being TRBD1 (5 bases). This CDR3 comprises 15 residues. The germline CDR1 and CDR2 sequences are MNHEY and SMNVEV (reference sequence). The germline V and J ends were trimmed by 4 bases and 3 bases, with 15 bases remaining between them. The CDR3 region has the DNA TGTGCCAGCAGTTCGCAGCTGGGAGGGGACTATGGCTACACCTTC. This codes for CASSSQLGGDYGYTF.

This clone was seen a handful of times. This chain uses TRBV5-1 with TRBJ1-2; D is uncertain. Germline V gene lookup returns CDR1 SGHRS and CDR2 YFSETQ. With 3 bases removed from V and 0 bases from J, the gap between germline ends came to 12 bases. The CDR3 spans 15 residues. CDR3 region: CASSSGWGSNYGYTF. The CDR3 bases are TGCGCCAGCAGCTCCGGGTGGGGTTCTAACTATGGCTACACCTTC.

The V call is TRBV4-3, the J call TRBJ1-6; D remains ambiguous. V was pared by 0 bases and J by 10 bases, with 13 bases between. Germline-derived CDR1 and CDR2 are LGHNA and YSLEER. The CDR3 is made up of 15 amino acids. Here the CDR3 reads CASSQDLGGGSPLHF. CDR3 nucleotides: TGCGCCAGCAGCCAAGATTTGGGCGGAGGGTCACCCCTCCACTTT.

The chain couples TRBV27 to TRBJ2-7; tentative D call: TRBD1 (6 bases). CDR3 length equals 13 residues. The V end lost 6 bases, the J end lost 2 bases, and 11 bases lay between the germline ends. Germline CDR1 and CDR2: MNHEY and SMNVEV (reference sequence). The CDR3 loop reads CASSPRQAYEQYF. CDR3 nucleotides: TGTGCCAGCAGCCCTAGACAGGCCTACGAGCAGTACTTC.

This clone was counted a few times. The chain employs TRBV19 and TRBJ1-2; 7 bases match TRBD1. The CDR3 contains 14 residues. V dropped 3 bases and J dropped 2; count of bases not matched to a gene: 3. From germline, CDR1 is LNHDA and CDR2 SQIVND (reference sequence). In nucleotides, the CDR3 is TGTGCCAGTAGTATCCCGACAGGGAACTATGGCTACACCTTC. Protein product: CASSIPTGNYGYTF.

The chain recombines TRBV7-9 with TRBJ2-1; D may be TRBD2 (5 bases). This CDR3 has 16 residues. Germline lookup yields CDR1 SEHNR and CDR2 FQNEAQ (reference sequence). V lost 1 base to trimming and J lost 8 bases, with 18 bases between them. CDR3 nucleotides: TGTGCCAGCAGCTTAGGTGGTAGCGCTTACACACATGAGCAGTTCTTC. This translates into CASSLGGSAYTHEQFF.

A note on this clone: At the DNA level, this CDR3 is encoded by other sequences in the same sample as well. The rearrangement joins TRBV27 to TRBJ1-1; perhaps TRBD1 as D (6 bases). Germline CDR1 reads MNHEY; CDR2 reads SMNVEV (reference sequence). The CDR3 sequence is 14 residues long. Trimming cost V 5 bases and J 1 base, with 11 bases left between them. The CDR3, as DNA: TGTGCCAGCAGTCCCCAGACAGGGAACACTGAAGCTTTCTTT. Protein product: CASSPQTGNTEAFF.

The chain recombines TRBV5-4 with TRBJ1-1, with D uncertain. V was trimmed by 4 bases and J by 5 bases, leaving 9 bases between them. The CDR3 has 12 amino acids. CDR1 is SGHNT, CDR2 YYREEE, per germline (reference sequence). CDR3 nucleotides: TGTGCCAGCAGCGAAGGTGGGACTGAAGCTTTCTTT. It specifies CASSEGGTEAFF.

The CDR3 sequence: CASSFSGNHEQFF. CDR3 coding DNA: TGTGCCAGCAGTTTTTCGGGGAACCATGAGCAGTTCTTC. The V call is TRBV28, the J call TRBJ2-1, with TRBD2 as a possible D gene (5 bases). The ends were cut back, 3 bases at V and 8 bases at J, with 11 bases in the middle. The CDR3 sequence is 13 residues long. CDR1 is MDHEN, CDR2 SYDVKM, per germline. The whole variable domain, remainder taken from reference TRBV28 and TRBJ2-1, is DVKVTQSSRYLVKRTGEKVFLECVQDMDHENMFWYRQDPGLGLRLIYFSYDVKMKEKGDIPEGYSVSREKKERFSLILESASTNQTSMYLCASSFSGNHEQFFGPGTRLTVL.

This clone has more than one count but fewer than ten. The rearrangement uses TRBV28 and TRBJ1-1, with D uncertain. With 6 bases removed from V and 5 bases from J, the gap between germline ends came to 13 bases. CDR3 length equals 13 residues. Germline CDR1 and CDR2: MDHEN and SYDVKM. The CDR3 coding sequence is TGTGCCAGCAGAAAAAGGGAGGTTACTGAAGCTTTCTTT. Translation gives CASRKREVTEAFF.

The gene calls are TRBV5-6 and TRBJ2-5, with 11 bases lining up with TRBD2. The junction had 11 bases not matched to a gene; V was cut back by 3 bases and J by 1 base. The V gene's germline CDR1 is SGHDT and CDR2 YYEEEE. This CDR3 has 18 amino acids. CDR3 DNA sequence: TGTGCCAGCAGCTCCTTATCTGGGACTAGCGGCTTCCAAGAGACCCAGTACTTC. This gives the protein CASSSLSGTSGFQETQYF.

Points on this clone: Other DNA sequences from this sample encode an identical CDR3 as well. The V gene is TRBV29-1, the J gene TRBJ2-7, with TRBD1 as a possible D gene (7 bases). CDR1 is SQVTM and CDR2 is ANQGSEA in the germline V gene. This CDR3 comprises 13 residues. Trimming pared 6 bases from V and 2 bases from J, leaving 14 bases between. CDR3 nucleotides: TGCAGCGTAACGCGGGACAGAGCCTACGAGCAGTACTTC. Translation: CSVTRDRAYEQYF.

This chain joins TRBV6-1 and TRBJ2-5; the D is unclear. The V end lost 5 bases, the J end lost 0 bases, and 4 bases lay between the germline ends. The CDR3 spans 12 residues. CDR1 and CDR2 from the germline V gene are MNHNS and SASEGT. The CDR3 sequence is CASSPYQETQYF. CDR3 DNA: TGTGCCAGCAGTCCGTACCAAGAGACCCAGTACTTC.

The CDR3 spells CASSPPSVGAGPHEQYF. For the CDR3, the DNA is TGCGCCAGCAGCCCTCCCTCAGTAGGTGCGGGACCCCACGAGCAGTACTTC. V is TRBV5-1 and J is TRBJ2-7; D is perhaps TRBD2 (6 bases). Trimming pared 4 bases from V and 5 bases from J, leaving 25 bases between. The germline V gene encodes CDR1 SGHRS and CDR2 YFSETQ. The length of the CDR3 is 17 residues.

The CDR3 loop is CASSFGAPVNTEAFF. The CDR3 DNA is TGTGCCAGCAGCTTTGGCGCCCCAGTGAACACTGAAGCTTTCTTT. The chain links TRBV7-8 to TRBJ1-1; unclear D gene. The CDR3 extends over 15 amino acids. V gave up 3 bases and J gave up 0 bases, with 11 bases separating them. Germline V gives CDR1 SGHVS, CDR2 FQNEAQ.

The chain employs TRBV29-1 and TRBJ2-2; 8 positions match TRBD2. The junction had 0 bases not matched to a gene; V was cut back by 1 base and J by 8 bases. The CDR3 totals 12 residues. Germline lookup yields CDR1 SQVTM and CDR2 ANQGSEA. This CDR3 is CSVEGGRGELFF. In DNA, the CDR3 is TGCAGCGTTGAAGGCGGGAGGGGGGAGCTGTTTTTT.

The chain uses TRBV29-1 and TRBJ2-1, with D tentatively TRBD2 (6 bases). V lost 7 bases and J lost 6, with 13 bases in between. Germline CDR1 and CDR2: SQVTM and ANQGSEA. This CDR3 spans 12 amino acids. The CDR3 reads CSARDSGNEQFF. The CDR3 region has the DNA TGCAGCGCCAGGGACTCGGGCAATGAGCAGTTCTTC.

The chain couples TRBV13 to TRBJ2-1, with 7 bases matching TRBD2. Germline V CDR1 and CDR2: PRHDT, FYEKMQ (reference sequence). V shed 5 bases and J 3 bases; nucleotides not matched to a gene: 13. The CDR3 covers 17 residues. This CDR3 is CASSPADGGSFYNEQFF. The CDR3 bases are TGTGCCAGCAGCCCGGCTGATGGCGGGAGTTTCTACAATGAGCAGTTCTTC.

This chain joins TRBV9 and TRBJ1-5, with a tentative D call TRBD1 (5 bases). The V and J ends lost 4 bases and 2 bases respectively, with 10 bases between them. Germline assignment: CDR1 SGDLS and CDR2 YYNGEE. This CDR3 is 14 amino acids long. This chain's CDR3 is CASSPRGGNQPQHF. DNA of the CDR3: TGTGCCAGCAGCCCTCGGGGGGGCAATCAGCCCCAGCATTTT.

The chain employs TRBV27 and TRBJ2-1, with 14 positions matching TRBD2. This CDR3 spans 17 amino acids. CDR1 MNHEY and CDR2 SMNVEV come from the germline V gene (reference sequence). V was clipped by 3 bases and J by 9 bases; unmatched bases: 10. CDR3 coding DNA: TGTGCCAGCAGTTTCGTTGGGACTAGCGGGAGTCGGGGTGAGCAGTTCTTC. This translates into CASSFVGTSGSRGEQFF.

V gene TRBV7-9 combines with J gene TRBJ2-3; D call uncertain. V was trimmed by 5 bases and J by 4 bases, leaving 19 bases between them. The CDR3 extends over 16 amino acids. The germline V gene encodes CDR1 SEHNR and CDR2 FQNEAQ (reference sequence). The CDR3 region is CASSGPWPPEADTQYF. Here the CDR3 DNA reads TGTGCCAGCAGCGGCCCTTGGCCTCCCGAGGCAGATACGCAGTATTTT.

Remarks on this clone: The same CDR3 also results from other DNA sequences found in this sample. The chain employs TRBV7-3 and TRBJ2-1; D ambiguous. The V end was cut by 2 bases, the J end by 0 bases, with 8 bases between. CDR1 SGHTA and CDR2 FQGTGA come from the germline V gene. The CDR3 covers 15 residues. CDR3 nucleotides: TGTGCCAGCAGCTTACGACGGAGCTCCTACAATGAGCAGTTCTTC. Protein sequence: CASSLRRSSYNEQFF.

V usage is TRBV11-2 and J usage is TRBJ2-7, with a weak D call TRBD2 (5 bases). The germline V gene encodes CDR1 SGHAT and CDR2 FQNNGV. The CDR3 runs to 20 residues. V lost 0 bases, J lost 4 bases, and 28 bases lay in between. The CDR3 loop is CASSLDYAEEAAASVYEQYF. The CDR3 DNA sequence: TGTGCCAGCAGCTTAGATTACGCAGAGGAGGCGGCGGCCTCCGTTTACGAGCAGTACTTC.

V gene TRBV7-2 combines with J gene TRBJ2-1; no firm D call. The V end lost 11 bases, the J end lost 2 bases, and 16 bases lay between the germline ends. The V gene's germline CDR1 is SGHTA and CDR2 FQGNSA. This CDR3 region has 14 residues. CDR3 in DNA: TGTGCCGGGGTCCTCTCGTGGACCTACAATGAGCAGTTCTTC. Encoded protein: CAGVLSWTYNEQFF.

The V call is TRBV11-2, the J call TRBJ2-1, with TRBD2 identical over 12 bases. The trim removed 5 bases at V and 3 bases at J, leaving 5 bases unmatched. This CDR3 is 16 amino acids long. Germline V gene data show CDR1 as SGHAT and CDR2 as FQNNGV. The CDR3: CASSLGLAGRYNEQFF. The CDR3 region has the DNA TGTGCCAGCAGCCTCGGACTAGCGGGGCGCTACAATGAGCAGTTCTTC. Variable domain in full (rest from reference TRBV11-2 and TRBJ2-1): EAGVAQSPRYKIIEKRQSVAFWCNPISGHATLYWYQQILGQGPKLLIQFQNNGVVDDSQLPKDRFSAERLKGVDSTLKIQPAKLEDSAVYLCASSLGLAGRYNEQFFGPGTRLTVL.

The chain recombines TRBV4-2 with TRBJ2-7; 11 bases agree with TRBD2. V shed 0 bases, J shed 2 bases, and the junction held 3 bases outside the gene matches. The CDR3 runs 16 residues. CDR1 and CDR2 (germline): LGHNA, YNFKEQ. In nucleotides, the CDR3 is TGTGCCAGCAGCCAAGATTCGGGACTAGCGGCCTACGAGCAGTACTTC. This encodes CASSQDSGLAAYEQYF.

This chain uses TRBV7-9 with TRBJ2-5, with 9 bases identical to TRBD1. The ends lost 5 bases at V and 4 bases at J; junction bases unmatched: 8. This CDR3 is built from 15 residues. Germline CDR1 reads SEHNR; CDR2 reads FQNEAQ (reference sequence). CDR3 DNA sequence: TGTGCCAGCAGCCCACCCCGGACAGGGGTAGAGACCCAGTACTTC. This sequence encodes CASSPPRTGVETQYF.

The V and J genes are TRBV9 and TRBJ2-3; 7 nucleotides line up with TRBD2. Germline assignment: CDR1 SGDLS and CDR2 YYNGEE. The CDR3 totals 15 residues. V shed 3 bases, J shed 0 bases, and the junction held 4 bases outside the gene matches. This CDR3 reads CASSALAFSTDTQYF. The DNA of the CDR3 is TGTGCCAGCAGCGCACTAGCGTTTAGCACAGATACGCAGTATTTT.

The rearrangement links TRBV19 to TRBJ2-3; D perhaps matches TRBD2 (6 bases). The CDR3 is 15 amino acids. Trimming took off 0 bases at V and 2 bases at J, with 9 bases between the two ends. Germline lookup yields CDR1 LNHDA and CDR2 SQIVND (reference sequence). The CDR3 DNA reads TGTGCCAGTAGTATAGATGGGGACTCCACAGATACGCAGTATTTT. Encoded protein: CASSIDGDSTDTQYF.